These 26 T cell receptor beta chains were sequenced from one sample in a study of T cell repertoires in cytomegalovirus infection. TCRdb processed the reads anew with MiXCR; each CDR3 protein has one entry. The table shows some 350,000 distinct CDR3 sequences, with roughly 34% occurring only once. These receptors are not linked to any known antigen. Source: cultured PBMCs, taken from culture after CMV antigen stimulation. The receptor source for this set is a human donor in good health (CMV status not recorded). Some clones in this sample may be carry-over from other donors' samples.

CDR3 in DNA: TGTGCCAGCAGCATAACCGGGGCCCTTGGCTACACCTTC. This translates into CASSITGALGYTF. The chain joins TRBV12-3 or TRBV12-4 to TRBJ1-2; a weak D match, TRBD1 (5 bases). There are 13 residues in the CDR3. The V end was cut by 6 bases, the J end by 7 bases, with 15 bases between.

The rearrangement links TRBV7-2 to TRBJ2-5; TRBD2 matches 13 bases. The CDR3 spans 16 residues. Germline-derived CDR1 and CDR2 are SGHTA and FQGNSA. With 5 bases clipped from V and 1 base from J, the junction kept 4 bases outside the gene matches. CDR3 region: CASSPGLAGAQETQYF. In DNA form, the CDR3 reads TGTGCCAGCAGCCCTGGACTAGCGGGAGCCCAAGAGACCCAGTACTTC.

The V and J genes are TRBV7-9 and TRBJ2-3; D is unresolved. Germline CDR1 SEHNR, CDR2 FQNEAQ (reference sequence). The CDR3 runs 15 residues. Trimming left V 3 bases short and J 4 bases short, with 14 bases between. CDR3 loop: CASSFTASRADTQYF. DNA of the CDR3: TGTGCCAGCAGCTTTACAGCCAGTCGGGCAGATACGCAGTATTTT.

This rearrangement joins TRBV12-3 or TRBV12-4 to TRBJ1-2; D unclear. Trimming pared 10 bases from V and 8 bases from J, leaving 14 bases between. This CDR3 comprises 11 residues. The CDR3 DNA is TGTGCCATCACGAGCGTCTCCGGCTACACCTTC. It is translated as CAITSVSGYTF.

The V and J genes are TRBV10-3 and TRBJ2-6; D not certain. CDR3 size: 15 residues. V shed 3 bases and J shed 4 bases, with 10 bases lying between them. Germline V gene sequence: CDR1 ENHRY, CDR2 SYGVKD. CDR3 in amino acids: CAISDATLGANVLTF. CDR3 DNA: TGTGCCATCAGTGACGCGACACTCGGGGCCAACGTCCTGACTTTC.

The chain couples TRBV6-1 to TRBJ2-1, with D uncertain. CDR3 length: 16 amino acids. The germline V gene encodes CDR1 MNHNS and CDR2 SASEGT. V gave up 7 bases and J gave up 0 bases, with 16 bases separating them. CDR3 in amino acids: CASKNGRASSYNEQFF. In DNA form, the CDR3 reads TGTGCCAGCAAGAACGGAAGGGCGAGCTCCTACAATGAGCAGTTCTTC.

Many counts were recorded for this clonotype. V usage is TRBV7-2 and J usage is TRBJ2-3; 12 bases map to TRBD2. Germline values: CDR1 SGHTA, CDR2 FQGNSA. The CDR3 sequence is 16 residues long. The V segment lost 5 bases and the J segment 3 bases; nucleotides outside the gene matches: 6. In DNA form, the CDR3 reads TGTGCCAGCAGCCTTAGACTAGCGGGAGTAACAGATACGCAGTATTTT. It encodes CASSLRLAGVTDTQYF. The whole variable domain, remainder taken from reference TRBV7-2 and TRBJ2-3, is GAGVSQSPSNKVTEKGKDVELRCDPISGHTALYWYRQSLGQGLEFLIYFQGNSAPDKSGLPSDRFSAERTGGSVSTLTIQRTQQEDSAVYLCASSLRLAGVTDTQYFGPGTRLTVL.

CDR3 amino acids: CASGLGLAAEQFF. The CDR3 DNA sequence: TGTGCTAGTGGTTTGGGTCTAGCGGCAGAGCAGTTCTTC. The chain couples TRBV12-5 to TRBJ2-1; TRBD2 agrees at 7 bases. Germline V gene lookup returns CDR1 LGHNT and CDR2 FRNRAP. J gave up 10 bases and V 1 base, and 4 bases lay outside the gene matches. The CDR3 totals 13 residues.

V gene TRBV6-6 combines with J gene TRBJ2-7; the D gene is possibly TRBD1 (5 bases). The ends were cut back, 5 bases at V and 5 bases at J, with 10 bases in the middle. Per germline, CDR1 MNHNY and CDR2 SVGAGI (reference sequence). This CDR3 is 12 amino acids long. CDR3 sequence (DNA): TGTGCCAGCAGTCTCGGACAAGACGAGCAGTACGTC. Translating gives CASSLGQDEQYV.

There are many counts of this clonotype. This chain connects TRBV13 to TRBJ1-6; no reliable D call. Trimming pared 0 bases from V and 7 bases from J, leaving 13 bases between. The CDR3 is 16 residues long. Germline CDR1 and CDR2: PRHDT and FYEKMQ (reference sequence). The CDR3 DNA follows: TGTGCCAGCAGCTTAGGCGAAGGATCCCGGAATTCACCCCTCCACTTT. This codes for CASSLGEGSRNSPLHF.

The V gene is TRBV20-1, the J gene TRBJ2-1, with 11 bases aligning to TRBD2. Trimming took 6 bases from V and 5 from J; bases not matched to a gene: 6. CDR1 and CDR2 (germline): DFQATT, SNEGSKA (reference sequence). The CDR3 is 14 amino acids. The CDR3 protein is CSATGLAGDNEQFF. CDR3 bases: TGCAGTGCGACTGGACTAGCGGGCGACAATGAGCAGTTCTTC.

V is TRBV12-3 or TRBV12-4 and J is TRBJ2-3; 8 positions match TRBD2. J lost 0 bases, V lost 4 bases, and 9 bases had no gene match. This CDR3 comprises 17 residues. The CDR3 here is CASSSPSGRGSTDTQYF. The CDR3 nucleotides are TGTGCCAGCAGTTCCCCCTCCGGGAGGGGAAGCACAGATACGCAGTATTTT.

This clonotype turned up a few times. CDR3 in DNA: TGCGCCAGCAGCATAACAACTAGCGGGAGAGGCAATGAGCAGTTCTTC. Protein: CASSITTSGRGNEQFF. V usage is TRBV5-1 and J usage is TRBJ2-1; 11 nucleotides match TRBD2. Germline CDR1 and CDR2: SGHRS and YFSETQ. V dropped 4 bases and J dropped 6; count of bases not matched to a gene: 9. The CDR3 consists of 16 residues.

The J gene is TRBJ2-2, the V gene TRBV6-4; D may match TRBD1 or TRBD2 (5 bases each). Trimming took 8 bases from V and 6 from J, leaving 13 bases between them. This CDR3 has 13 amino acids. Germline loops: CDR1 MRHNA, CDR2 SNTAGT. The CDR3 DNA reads TGTGCCAGCCTTAGGACGGGACCCGGGGAGCTGTTTTTT. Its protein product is CASLRTGPGELFF.

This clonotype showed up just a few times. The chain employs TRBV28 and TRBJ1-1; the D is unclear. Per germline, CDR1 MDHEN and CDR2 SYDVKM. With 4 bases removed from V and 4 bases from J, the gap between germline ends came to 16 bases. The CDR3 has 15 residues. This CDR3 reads CASSSDLLIGTEAFF. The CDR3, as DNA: TGTGCCAGCAGTTCAGATCTGTTGATTGGCACTGAAGCTTTCTTT.

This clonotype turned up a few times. CDR3 DNA sequence: TGTGCCAGTAGCCGGATGTTCATGAACACTGAAGCTTTCTTT. Its translation is CASSRMFMNTEAFF. V and J are TRBV19 and TRBJ1-1; D is unclear. The CDR3 extends over 14 amino acids. Germline CDR1 LNHDA, CDR2 SQIVND (reference sequence). V lost 6 bases and J 0 bases, leaving 11 bases between the germline ends. Full variable domain (missing parts from reference TRBV19 and TRBJ1-1): DGGITQSPKYLFRKEGQNVTLSCEQNLNHDAMYWYRQDPGQGLRLIYYSQIVNDFQKGDIAEGYSVSREKKESFPLTVTSAQKNPTAFYLCASSRMFMNTEAFFGQGTRLTVV.

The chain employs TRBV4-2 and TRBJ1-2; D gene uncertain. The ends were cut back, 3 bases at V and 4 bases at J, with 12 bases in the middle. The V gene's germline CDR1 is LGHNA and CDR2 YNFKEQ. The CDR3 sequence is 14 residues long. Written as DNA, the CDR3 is TGTGCCAGCAGCCAGCAGGACGCCTCCTATGGCTACACCTTC. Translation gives CASSQQDASYGYTF.

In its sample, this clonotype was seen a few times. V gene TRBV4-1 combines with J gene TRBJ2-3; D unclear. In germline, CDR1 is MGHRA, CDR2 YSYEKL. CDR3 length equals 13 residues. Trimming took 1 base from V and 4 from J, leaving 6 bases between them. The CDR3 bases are TGCGCCAGCAGCCAAGGCGTGGCAGATACGCAGTATTTT. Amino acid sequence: CASSQGVADTQYF.

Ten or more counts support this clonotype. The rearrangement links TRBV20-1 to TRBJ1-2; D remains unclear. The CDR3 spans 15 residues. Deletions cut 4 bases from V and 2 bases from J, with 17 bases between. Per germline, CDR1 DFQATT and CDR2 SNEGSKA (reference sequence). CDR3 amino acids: CSATPPGNRNYGYTF. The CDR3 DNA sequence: TGCAGTGCTACTCCCCCGGGGAACAGAAACTATGGCTACACCTTC.

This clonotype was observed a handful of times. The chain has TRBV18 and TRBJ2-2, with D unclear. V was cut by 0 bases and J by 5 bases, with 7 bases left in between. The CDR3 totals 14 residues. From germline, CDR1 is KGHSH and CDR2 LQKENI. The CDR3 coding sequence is TGTGCCAGCTCACCACCCAGCGAAACCGGGGAGCTGTTTTTT. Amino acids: CASSPPSETGELFF.

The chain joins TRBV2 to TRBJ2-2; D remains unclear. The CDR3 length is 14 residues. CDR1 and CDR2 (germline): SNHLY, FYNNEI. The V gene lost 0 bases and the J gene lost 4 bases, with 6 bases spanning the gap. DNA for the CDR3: TGTGCCAGCAGTGAAGCTCGTGGCACCGGGGAGCTGTTTTTT. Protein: CASSEARGTGELFF. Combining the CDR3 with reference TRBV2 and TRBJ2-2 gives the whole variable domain EPEVTQTPSHQVTQMGQEVILRCVPISNHLYFYWYRQILGQKVEFLVSFYNNEISEKSEIFDDQFSVERPDGSNFTLKIRSTKLEDSAMYFCASSEARGTGELFFGEGSRLTVL.

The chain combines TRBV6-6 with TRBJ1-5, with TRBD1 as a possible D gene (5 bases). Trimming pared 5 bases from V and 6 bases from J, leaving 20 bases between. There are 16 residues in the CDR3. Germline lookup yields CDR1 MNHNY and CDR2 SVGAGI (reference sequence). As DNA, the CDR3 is TGTGCCAGCAGTCCATCCGGCCCAGGGCTCGGTCAGCCCCAGCATTTT. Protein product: CASSPSGPGLGQPQHF.

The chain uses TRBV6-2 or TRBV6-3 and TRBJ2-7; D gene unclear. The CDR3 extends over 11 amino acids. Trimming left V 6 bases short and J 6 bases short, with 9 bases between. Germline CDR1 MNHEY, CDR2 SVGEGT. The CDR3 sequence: CASRGVAEQYV. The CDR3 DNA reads TGTGCCAGCAGAGGAGTAGCCGAGCAGTACGTC.

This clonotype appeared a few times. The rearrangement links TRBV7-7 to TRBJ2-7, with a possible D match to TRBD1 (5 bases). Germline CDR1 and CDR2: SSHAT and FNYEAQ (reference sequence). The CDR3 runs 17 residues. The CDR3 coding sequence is TGTGCTAGCACCCCGCTTGCCCAGGGCTTAATACCCTACGAGCAGTACGTC. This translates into CASTPLAQGLIPYEQYV.

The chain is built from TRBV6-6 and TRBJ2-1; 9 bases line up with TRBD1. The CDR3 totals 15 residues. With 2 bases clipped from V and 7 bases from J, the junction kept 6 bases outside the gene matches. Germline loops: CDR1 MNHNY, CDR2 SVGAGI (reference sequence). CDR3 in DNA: TGTGCCAGCAGTTACCTTGGGACAGGGTTTAATGAGCAGTTCTTC. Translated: CASSYLGTGFNEQFF.

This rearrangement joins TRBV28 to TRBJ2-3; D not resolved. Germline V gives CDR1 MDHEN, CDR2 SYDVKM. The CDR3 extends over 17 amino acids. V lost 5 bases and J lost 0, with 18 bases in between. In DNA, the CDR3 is TGTGCCAGCAGTAATTACTTTAGAGGCGCTAGCACAGATACGCAGTATTTT. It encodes CASSNYFRGASTDTQYF.